The following is a T cell receptor (beta chain) sequence with its context. The antigen is undetermined. It was unfractionated whole blood from which total RNA was extracted. After removal of 5 bases from V and 4 bases from J, the junction contained 0 bases not matched to a gene. The CDR3 has 12 residues. The data were obtained in a study of human T cells and chemical hapten exposure. Study at large: Per-sample TCR yield variation was attributed mainly to small pooled library volume differences. Study results and caveats: There was no change with DPC sensitization in TCRs above 1 in 1000 frequency.

Individual cDNA molecules each carried unique molecular identifiers attached by the library. Per the study methods: Sample TCR totals centred on a median of approximately 95,000, ranging roughly 20,000 to 700,000. TCRdb reprocessed the reads via MiXCR and lists one record per CDR3 protein. The V and J calls shown here were made by TCRdb, not taken from the authors' results. The repertoire has about 120,000 distinct CDR3 sequences, 6.5% to 10% of them found once; the top ten carry 1.1% to 1.5%. V usage is TRBV12-3 or TRBV12-4 and J usage is TRBJ1-1; 8 bases are shared with TRBD1. The clonotype was recovered from a human donor in good health. Some clones in this sample may be carry-over from other donors' samples. Sequenced material: whole blood. This CDR3 is CASSTGGTEAFF. The CDR3 DNA is TGTGCCAGCAGTACAGGGGGCACTGAAGCTTTCTTT.